These 17 T cell receptor beta chains share one sample of origin, sequenced in a study of blood T cell repertoires in COVID-19. Profiling relied on immunoSEQ multiplex PCR, and the TCRdb table lists in-frame clones only, not all of them. The data contain under 350,000 clones, just over 85% of them singletons. The material sequenced was PBMCs or T cells enriched from blood (not recorded which). The receptors were sampled from a woman in her 40s with acute COVID-19.

The CDR3 spells CASSEGTGLNTEAFF. As DNA, the CDR3 is TGTGCCAGCAGTGAAGGGACAGGGCTGAACACTGAAGCTTTCTTT. The V and J genes are TRBV2 and TRBJ1-1, with 8 nucleotides matching TRBD1. Germline V gene lookup returns CDR1 SNHLY and CDR2 FYNNEI. V lost 1 base, J lost 0 bases, and 1 base stayed unmatched. The CDR3 sequence is 15 residues long.

The rearrangement uses TRBV19 and TRBJ1-5; maybe TRBD1 (5 bases). The germline V gene encodes CDR1 LNHDA and CDR2 SQIVND (reference sequence). V lost 6 bases to trimming and J lost 0 bases, with 12 bases between them. The CDR3 is made up of 15 amino acids. CDR3 sequence reads: CASRVSGSSNQPQHF. The CDR3 DNA reads TGTGCCAGTAGAGTTTCAGGGTCTAGCAATCAGCCCCAGCATTTT.

The rearrangement links TRBV7-3 to TRBJ1-6, with D perhaps matching TRBD1 (6 bases). V dropped 3 bases and J dropped 8 bases, with 8 bases sitting between them. The CDR3 is made up of 13 amino acids. The germline CDR1 and CDR2 sequences are SGHTA and FQGTGA. The CDR3 sequence: CASSLDSYSPLHF. In nucleotides, the CDR3 is TGTGCCAGCAGCTTGGACAGCTATTCACCCCTCCACTTT. The full variable domain, its missing parts supplied by reference TRBV7-3 and TRBJ1-6, is GAGVSQTPSNKVTEKGKYVELRCDPISGHTALYWYRQSLGQGPEFLIYFQGTGAADDSGLPNDRFFAVRPEGSVSTLKIQRTERGDSAVYLCASSLDSYSPLHFGNGTRLTVT.

The chain links TRBV25-1 to TRBJ1-4; a possible D gene is TRBD1 (6 bases). CDR1 MGHDK and CDR2 SYGVNS come from the germline V gene. The CDR3 contains 14 residues. The V and J ends lost 2 bases and 4 bases respectively, with 8 bases between them. In DNA form, the CDR3 reads TGTGCCAGCAGTGAAGTAGGGGGTAATGAAAAACTGTTTTTT. Protein: CASSEVGGNEKLFF.

This rearrangement joins TRBV29-1 to TRBJ2-7, with 7 bases lining up with TRBD1. V trimming: 7 bases; J trimming: 4 bases; junction bases outside the gene matches: 10. This CDR3 is built from 13 residues. Germline loops: CDR1 SQVTM, CDR2 ANQGSEA. The CDR3 bases are TGCAGCGGGATAGAAAGGGGGCATTACGAGCAGTACTTC. Its translation is CSGIERGHYEQYF.

This chain connects TRBV2 to TRBJ1-5; possibly TRBD1 for D (5 bases). V gave up 4 bases and J gave up 5 bases, with 9 bases separating them. The CDR3 spans 13 residues. CDR1 is SNHLY, CDR2 FYNNEI, per germline. CDR3 nucleotides: TGTGCCAGCAGTGTCGGGGGTGATCAGCCCCAGCATTTT. This sequence encodes CASSVGGDQPQHF.

The chain has TRBV3-1 (or the pseudogene TRBV3-2) and TRBJ1-1; D ambiguous. Germline CDR1 is LGHDT and CDR2 is YNNKEL (reference sequence). V dropped 4 bases and J dropped 4 bases, with 13 bases sitting between them. The CDR3 is made up of 14 amino acids. Here the CDR3 DNA reads TGTGCCAGCAGCCTAGCTTTGGTAGGCACTGAAGCTTTCTTT. Translated, it gives CASSLALVGTEAFF.

Here the CDR3 reads CASSQDTGEQYF. Written as DNA, the CDR3 is TGTGCCAGCAGCCAAGATACCGGGGAGCAGTACTTC. The V call is TRBV4-2, the J call TRBJ2-7; the D is unclear. V lost 0 bases and J 7 bases, leaving 7 bases between the germline ends. CDR3 length equals 12 residues. CDR1 is LGHNA and CDR2 is YNFKEQ in the germline V gene.

V usage is TRBV27 and J usage is TRBJ1-5; a possible D gene is TRBD1 (5 bases). V was clipped by 11 bases and J by 7 bases, with 33 bases between them. The CDR3 is 18 residues long. The germline gives CDR1 MNHEY, CDR2 SMNVEV (reference sequence). The CDR3: CAPPSGQGWGCLGQPQHF. CDR3 DNA sequence: TGTGCCCCCCCCTCCGGGCAGGGCTGGGGCTGTTTGGGGCAGCCCCAGCATTTT.

This chain connects TRBV5-6 to TRBJ1-5; TRBD1 aligns across 8 bases. Germline loops: CDR1 SGHDT, CDR2 YYEEEE. The ends lost 0 bases at V and 2 bases at J; junction bases unmatched: 4. This CDR3 comprises 16 residues. This CDR3 is CASSLGTGWGNQPQHF. The CDR3 DNA reads as TGTGCCAGCAGCTTGGGGACAGGGTGGGGCAATCAGCCCCAGCATTTT.

This chain links TRBV11-2 with TRBJ2-5; 8 bases agree with TRBD1. Per germline, CDR1 SGHAT and CDR2 FQNNGV. Trimming removed 5 bases from V and 2 bases from J; junction bases left unmatched: 7. There are 15 residues in the CDR3. The CDR3 bases are TGTGCCAGCAGCCCCCGGACAGGGACTCAAGAGACCCAGTACTTC. Amino acids: CASSPRTGTQETQYF.

This clone was recorded only once. J is TRBJ2-7 and V is TRBV7-2; 8 nucleotides agree with TRBD2. This CDR3 is 15 amino acids long. The germline V gene has CDR1 SGHTA and CDR2 FQGNSA. Germline trimming cut 3 bases from V and 1 base from J; bases unmatched to any gene: 5. CDR3 nucleotides: TGTGCCAGCAGCTTCAGAGCGGGGGCTTCCTACGAGCAGTACTTC. Its protein is CASSFRAGASYEQYF.

The CDR3 DNA is TGTGCCAGTAGTATTAGGGCAGGGTCTATGAACACTGAAGCTTTCTTT. Residues: CASSIRAGSMNTEAFF. The V and J genes are TRBV19 and TRBJ1-1; D is perhaps TRBD1 (5 bases). The CDR3 has 16 amino acids. V dropped 3 bases and J dropped 0 bases, with 14 bases sitting between them. The germline gives CDR1 LNHDA, CDR2 SQIVND (reference sequence).

The V call is TRBV6-4, the J call TRBJ2-7; D remains unclear. Trimming took 7 bases from V and 4 from J, leaving 11 bases between them. This CDR3 comprises 12 residues. Germline loops: CDR1 MRHNA, CDR2 SNTAGT. The CDR3 nucleotides are TGTGCCAGCACTGGGCCCTATTACGAGCAGTACTTC. It specifies CASTGPYYEQYF.

This chain joins TRBV7-2 and TRBJ2-1; 7 nucleotides line up with TRBD1. The germline CDR1 and CDR2 sequences are SGHTA and FQGNSA. V lost 2 bases, J lost 5 bases, and 3 bases stayed unmatched. The CDR3 covers 14 residues. DNA for the CDR3: TGTGCCAGCAGCTTACGGGACAGAAACAATGAGCAGTTCTTC. This codes for CASSLRDRNNEQFF. The full variable domain, with the rest looked up from reference TRBV7-2 and TRBJ2-1, is GAGVSQSPSNKVTEKGKDVELRCDPISGHTALYWYRQSLGQGLEFLIYFQGNSAPDKSGLPSDRFSAERTGGSVSTLTIQRTQQEDSAVYLCASSLRDRNNEQFFGPGTRLTVL.

The CDR3 coding sequence is TGCGCCAGCAGCCAGGACCGTGGGACTATTTACGAGCAGTACTTC. It yields the protein CASSQDRGTIYEQYF. The chain uses TRBV4-3 and TRBJ2-7; 7 bases line up with TRBD2. V lost 3 bases to trimming and J lost 4 bases; unmatched junction nucleotides: 9. CDR3 length equals 15 residues. The germline CDR1 and CDR2 sequences are LGHNA and YSLEER.

The chain links TRBV6-2 or TRBV6-3 to TRBJ2-7; a weak D match, TRBD1 (6 bases). The CDR3 sequence is 13 residues long. Germline values: CDR1 MNHEY, CDR2 SVGEGT. Trimming removed 2 bases from V and 5 bases from J, with 10 bases in between. For the CDR3, the DNA is TGTGCCAGCAGTTACCAGGACAGCAACGAGCAGTACTTC. Protein sequence: CASSYQDSNEQYF.